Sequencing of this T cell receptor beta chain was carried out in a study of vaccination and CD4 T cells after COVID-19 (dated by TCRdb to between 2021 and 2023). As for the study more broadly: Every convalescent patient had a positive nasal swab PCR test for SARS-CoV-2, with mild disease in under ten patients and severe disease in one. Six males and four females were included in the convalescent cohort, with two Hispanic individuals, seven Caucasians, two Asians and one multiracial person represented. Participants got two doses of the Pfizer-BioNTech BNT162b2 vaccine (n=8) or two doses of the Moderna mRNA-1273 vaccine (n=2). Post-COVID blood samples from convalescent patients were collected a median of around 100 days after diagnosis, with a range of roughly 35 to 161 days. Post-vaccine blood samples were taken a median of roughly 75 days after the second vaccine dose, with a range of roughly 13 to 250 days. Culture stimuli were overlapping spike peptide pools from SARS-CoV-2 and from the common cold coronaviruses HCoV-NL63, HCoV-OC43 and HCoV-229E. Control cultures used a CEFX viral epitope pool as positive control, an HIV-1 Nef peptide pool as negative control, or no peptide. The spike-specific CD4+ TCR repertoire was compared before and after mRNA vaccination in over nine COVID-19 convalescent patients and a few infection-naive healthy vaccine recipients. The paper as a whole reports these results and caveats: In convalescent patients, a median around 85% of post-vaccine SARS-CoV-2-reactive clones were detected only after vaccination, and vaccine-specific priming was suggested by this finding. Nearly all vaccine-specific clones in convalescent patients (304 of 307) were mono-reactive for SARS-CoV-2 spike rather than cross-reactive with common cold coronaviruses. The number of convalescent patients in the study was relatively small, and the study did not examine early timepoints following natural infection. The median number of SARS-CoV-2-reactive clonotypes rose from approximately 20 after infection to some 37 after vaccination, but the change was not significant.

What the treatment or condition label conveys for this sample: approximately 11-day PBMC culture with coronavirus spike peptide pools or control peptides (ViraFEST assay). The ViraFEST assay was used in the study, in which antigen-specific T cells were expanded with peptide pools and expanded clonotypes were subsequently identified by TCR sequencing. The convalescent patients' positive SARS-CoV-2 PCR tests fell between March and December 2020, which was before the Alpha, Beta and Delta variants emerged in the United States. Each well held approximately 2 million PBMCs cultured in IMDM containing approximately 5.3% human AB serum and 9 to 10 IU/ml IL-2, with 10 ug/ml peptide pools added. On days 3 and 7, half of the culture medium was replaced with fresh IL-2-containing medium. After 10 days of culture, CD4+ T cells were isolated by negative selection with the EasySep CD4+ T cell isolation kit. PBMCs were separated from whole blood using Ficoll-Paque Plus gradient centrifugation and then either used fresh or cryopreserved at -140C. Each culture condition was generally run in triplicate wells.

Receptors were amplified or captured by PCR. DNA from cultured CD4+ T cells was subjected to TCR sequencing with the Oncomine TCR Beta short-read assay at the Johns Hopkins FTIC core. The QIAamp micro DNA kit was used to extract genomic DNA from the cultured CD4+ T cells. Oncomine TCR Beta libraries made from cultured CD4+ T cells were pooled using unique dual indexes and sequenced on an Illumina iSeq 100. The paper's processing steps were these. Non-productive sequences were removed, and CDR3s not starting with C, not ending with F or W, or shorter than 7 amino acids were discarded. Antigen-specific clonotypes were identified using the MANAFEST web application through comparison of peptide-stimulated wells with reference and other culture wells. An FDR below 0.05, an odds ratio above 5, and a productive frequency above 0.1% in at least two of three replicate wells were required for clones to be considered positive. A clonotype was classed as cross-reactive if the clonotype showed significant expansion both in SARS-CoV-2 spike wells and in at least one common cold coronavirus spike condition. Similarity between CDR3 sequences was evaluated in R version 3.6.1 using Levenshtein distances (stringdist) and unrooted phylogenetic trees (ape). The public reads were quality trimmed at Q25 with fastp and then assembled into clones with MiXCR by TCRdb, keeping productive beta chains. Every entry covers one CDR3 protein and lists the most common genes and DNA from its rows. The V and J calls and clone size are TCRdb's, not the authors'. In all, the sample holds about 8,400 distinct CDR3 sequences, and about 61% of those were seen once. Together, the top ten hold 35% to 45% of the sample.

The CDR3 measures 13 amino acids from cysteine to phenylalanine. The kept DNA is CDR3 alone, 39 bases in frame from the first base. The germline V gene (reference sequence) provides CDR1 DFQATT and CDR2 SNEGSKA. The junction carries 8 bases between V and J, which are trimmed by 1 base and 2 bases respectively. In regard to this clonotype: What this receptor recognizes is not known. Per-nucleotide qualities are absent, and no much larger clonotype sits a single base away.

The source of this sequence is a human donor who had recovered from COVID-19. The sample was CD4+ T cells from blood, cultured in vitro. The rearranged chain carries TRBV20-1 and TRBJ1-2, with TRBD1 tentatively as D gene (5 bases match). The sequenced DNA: TGCAGTGCTAGAGCCCCAGGGAACTATGGCTACACCTTC. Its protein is CSARAPGNYGYTF.